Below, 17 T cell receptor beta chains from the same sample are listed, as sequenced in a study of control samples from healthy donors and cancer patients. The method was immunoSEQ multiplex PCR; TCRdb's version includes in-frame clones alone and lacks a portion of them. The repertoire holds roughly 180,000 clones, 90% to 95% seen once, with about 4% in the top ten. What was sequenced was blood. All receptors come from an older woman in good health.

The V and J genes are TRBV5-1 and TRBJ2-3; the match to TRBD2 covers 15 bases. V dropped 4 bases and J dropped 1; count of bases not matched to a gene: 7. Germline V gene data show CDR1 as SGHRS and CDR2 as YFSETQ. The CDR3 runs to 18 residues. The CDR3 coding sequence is TGCGCCAGCAGCGGAGGACTAGCGGGGGGGCCCGGCACAGATACGCAGTATTTT. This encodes CASSGGLAGGPGTDTQYF.

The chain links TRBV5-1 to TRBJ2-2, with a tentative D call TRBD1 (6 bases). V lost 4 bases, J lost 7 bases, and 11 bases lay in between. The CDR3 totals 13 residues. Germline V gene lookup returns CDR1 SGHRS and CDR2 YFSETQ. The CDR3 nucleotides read TGCGCCAGCAGCCCCCCAGGGGACGGGGAGCTGTTTTTT. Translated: CASSPPGDGELFF.

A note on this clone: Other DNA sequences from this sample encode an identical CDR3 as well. DNA for the CDR3: TGTGCCAGCAGTCGACAGGGGAACACTGAAGCTTTCTTT. Amino acids: CASSRQGNTEAFF. This chain joins TRBV12-3 or TRBV12-4 and TRBJ1-1, with 7 bases aligning to TRBD1. The CDR3 has 13 residues. The V segment lost 5 bases and the J segment 1 base; nucleotides outside the gene matches: 1.

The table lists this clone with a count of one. This CDR3 reads CASSLAASGVQETQYF. The CDR3, as DNA: TGTGCCAGCAGCTTAGCGGCTAGCGGGGTCCAAGAGACCCAGTACTTC. The genes are TRBV7-2 and TRBJ2-5; TRBD2 aligns across 9 bases. The trim removed 0 bases at V and 1 base at J, leaving 3 bases unmatched. The CDR3 is made up of 16 amino acids. Germline-derived CDR1 and CDR2 are SGHTA and FQGNSA. Full variable domain (missing parts from reference TRBV7-2 and TRBJ2-5): GAGVSQSPSNKVTEKGKDVELRCDPISGHTALYWYRQSLGQGLEFLIYFQGNSAPDKSGLPSDRFSAERTGGSVSTLTIQRTQQEDSAVYLCASSLAASGVQETQYFGPGTRLLVL.

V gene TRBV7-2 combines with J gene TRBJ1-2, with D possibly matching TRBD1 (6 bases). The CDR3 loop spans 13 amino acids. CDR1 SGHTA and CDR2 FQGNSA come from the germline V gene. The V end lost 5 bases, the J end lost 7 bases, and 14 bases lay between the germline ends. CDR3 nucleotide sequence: TGTGCCAGCAGCCTGGGGGGGGGCTCTGGCTACACCTTC. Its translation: CASSLGGGSGYTF.

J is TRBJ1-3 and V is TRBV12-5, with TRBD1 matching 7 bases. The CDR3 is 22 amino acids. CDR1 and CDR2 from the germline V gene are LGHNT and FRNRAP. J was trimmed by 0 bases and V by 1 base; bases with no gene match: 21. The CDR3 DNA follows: TGTGCTAGTGGTTTGGCCTACGTCGGGACAGAAAAATCCCTACTCTCTGGAAACACCATATATTTT. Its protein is CASGLAYVGTEKSLLSGNTIYF.

CDR3 nucleotides: TGTGCCAGCAGCTTAGGCATGACAGGGGTTTTGACTGAAGCTTTCTTT. Translated: CASSLGMTGVLTEAFF. The chain recombines TRBV7-8 with TRBJ1-1, with 8 bases identical to TRBD1. The J segment lost 5 bases and the V segment lost 1 base, leaving 9 bases of the junction unmatched. This CDR3 comprises 16 residues. In germline, CDR1 is SGHVS, CDR2 FQNEAQ.

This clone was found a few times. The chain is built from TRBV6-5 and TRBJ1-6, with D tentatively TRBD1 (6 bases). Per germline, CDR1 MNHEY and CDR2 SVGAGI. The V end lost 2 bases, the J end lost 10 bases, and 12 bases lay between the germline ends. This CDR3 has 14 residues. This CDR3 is CASSYGTHQSPLHF. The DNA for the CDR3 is TGTGCCAGCAGTTACGGGACACATCAGTCACCCCTCCACTTT.

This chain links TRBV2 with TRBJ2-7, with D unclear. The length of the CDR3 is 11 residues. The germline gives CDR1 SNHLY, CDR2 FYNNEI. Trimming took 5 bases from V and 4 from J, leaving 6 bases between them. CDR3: CASSWIYEQYF. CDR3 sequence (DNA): TGTGCCAGCAGTTGGATTTACGAGCAGTACTTC.

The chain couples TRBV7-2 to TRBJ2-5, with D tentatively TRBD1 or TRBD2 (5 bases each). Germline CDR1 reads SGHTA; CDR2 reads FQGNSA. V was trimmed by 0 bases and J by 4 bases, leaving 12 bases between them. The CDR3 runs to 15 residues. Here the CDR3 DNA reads TGTGCCAGCAGCTTAGCGATGGGGGATGGAGAGACCCAGTACTTC. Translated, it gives CASSLAMGDGETQYF.

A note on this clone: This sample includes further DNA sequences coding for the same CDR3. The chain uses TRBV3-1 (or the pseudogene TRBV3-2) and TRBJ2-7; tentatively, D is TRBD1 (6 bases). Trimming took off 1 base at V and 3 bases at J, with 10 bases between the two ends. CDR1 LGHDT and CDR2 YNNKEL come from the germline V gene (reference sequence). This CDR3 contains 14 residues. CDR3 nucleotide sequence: TGTGCCAGCAGCCAAGTAGGGGGAAGCTACGAGCAGTACTTC. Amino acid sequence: CASSQVGGSYEQYF.

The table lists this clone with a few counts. The CDR3 sequence: CASSTGLAVYNEQFF. The DNA for the CDR3 is TGTGCCAGCAGTACGGGACTAGCGGTCTACAATGAGCAGTTCTTC. The chain uses TRBV7-2 and TRBJ2-1; 11 bases line up with TRBD2. Germline V gives CDR1 SGHTA, CDR2 FQGNSA. Trimming took 6 bases from V and 3 from J; bases not matched to a gene: 4. The CDR3 has 15 amino acids.

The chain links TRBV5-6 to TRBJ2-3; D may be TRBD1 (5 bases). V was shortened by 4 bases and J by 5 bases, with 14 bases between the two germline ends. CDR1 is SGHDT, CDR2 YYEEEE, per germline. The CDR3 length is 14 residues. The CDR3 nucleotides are TGTGCCAGCAGCGCACCCAGGGTAGGAGATACGCAGTATTTT. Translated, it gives CASSAPRVGDTQYF.

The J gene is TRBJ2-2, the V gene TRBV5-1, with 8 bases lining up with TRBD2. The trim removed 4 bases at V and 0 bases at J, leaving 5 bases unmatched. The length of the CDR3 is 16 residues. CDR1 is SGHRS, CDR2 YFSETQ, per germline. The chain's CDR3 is CASSIRTSSNTGELFF. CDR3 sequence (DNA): TGCGCCAGCAGCATTCGGACTAGCTCGAACACCGGGGAGCTGTTTTTT. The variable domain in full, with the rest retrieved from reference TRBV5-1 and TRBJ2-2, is KAGVTQTPRYLIKTRGQQVTLSCSPISGHRSVSWYQQTPGQGLQFLFEYFSETQRNKGNFPGRFSGRQFSNSRSEMNVSTLELGDSALYLCASSIRTSSNTGELFFGEGSRLTVL.

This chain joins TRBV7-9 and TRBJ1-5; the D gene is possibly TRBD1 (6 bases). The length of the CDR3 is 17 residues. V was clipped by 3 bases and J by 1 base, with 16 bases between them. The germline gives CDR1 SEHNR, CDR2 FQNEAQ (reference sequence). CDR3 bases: TGTGCCAGCAGCTTTTTTGGGGGGCCCTTCAGCAATCAGCCCCAGCATTTT. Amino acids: CASSFFGGPFSNQPQHF.

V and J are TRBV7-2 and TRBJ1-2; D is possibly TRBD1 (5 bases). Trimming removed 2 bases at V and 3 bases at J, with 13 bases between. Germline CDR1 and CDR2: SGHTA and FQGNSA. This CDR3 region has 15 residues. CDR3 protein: CASSLRAGMDYGYTF. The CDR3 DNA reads TGTGCCAGCAGCTTACGTGCAGGGATGGACTATGGCTACACCTTC.

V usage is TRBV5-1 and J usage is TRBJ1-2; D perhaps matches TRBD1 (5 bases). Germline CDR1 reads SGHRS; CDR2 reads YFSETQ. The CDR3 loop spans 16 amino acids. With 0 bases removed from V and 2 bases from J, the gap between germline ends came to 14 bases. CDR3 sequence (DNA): TGCGCCAGCAGCTTGGTAACGGGGACGCAGAACTATGGCTACACCTTC. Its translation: CASSLVTGTQNYGYTF.